Presented here are 7 T cell receptor beta chains from one specimen sequenced in a study of spatial heterogeneity in lung cancer. General study points: Mutation counts in tumors were tracked by counts of expanded intratumoral alpha and beta TCRs.

Antigens for these TCRs are unknown. TCRdb passed the 5' RACE reads through MiXCR, listing each CDR3 protein once. The data contain 2,500 to 3,500 distinct CDR3 sequences, more than 15% of them singletons. The time point is: sample taken at primary tumor resection. The specimen comprised lung tumor tissue, sampled at surgery. These receptors were taken from a male donor with early-stage non-small cell lung cancer.

By share of the sample, this clonotype is medium-sized. In a library made to pick up alpha chains, this beta chain is a stray read with a size that means little. The chain combines TRBV20-1 with TRBJ1-6, with D unresolved. Trimming shortened V by 3 bases and J by 6 bases, and 9 bases separated the two germline ends. The CDR3 covers 13 residues. Germline CDR1 reads DFQATT; CDR2 reads SNEGSKA (reference sequence). DNA of the CDR3: TGCAGTGCTAGGAGGCAGCTTAATTCACCCCTCCACTTT. Protein: CSARRQLNSPLHF.

Judged by abundance, this clonotype is medium-sized. This beta chain slipped into a library made for alpha chains as a stray read, so its size is not meaningful. The V gene is TRBV7-2, the J gene TRBJ2-5, with a tentative D call TRBD1 (5 bases). V was cut by 1 base and J by 5 bases, with 11 bases left in between. Germline V gives CDR1 SGHTA, CDR2 FQGNSA. The CDR3 is made up of 14 amino acids. CDR3 nucleotide sequence: TGTGCCAGCAGCTTAGGGGGCGCGACGGAGACCCAGTACTTC. Translation: CASSLGGATETQYF.

This clonotype was observed a handful of times. The library was prepared for alpha chains; this beta chain is a stray read, so its frequency means little. This chain joins TRBV9 and TRBJ2-1; D may be TRBD2 (7 bases). Trimming cost V 3 bases and J 9 bases, with 16 bases left between them. Germline lookup yields CDR1 SGDLS and CDR2 YYNGEE. The CDR3 runs to 14 residues. CDR3 DNA sequence: TGTGCCAGCAGCGCCCCTCGGGGGGCTATTGAGCAGTTCTTC. It translates to CASSAPRGAIEQFF.

By proportion, this clonotype is medium-sized. The library was built for alpha chains, so this beta chain is an off-target read and its size means little. V is TRBV6-5 and J is TRBJ2-6; D remains unclear. CDR1 and CDR2 from the germline V gene are MNHEY and SVGAGI. The CDR3 runs 14 residues. V lost 3 bases to trimming and J lost 7 bases, with 10 bases between them. CDR3 nucleotides: TGTGCCAGCAGTTATAATGACGGCGCCAACGTCCTGACTTTC. Translation gives CASSYNDGANVLTF.

About this clonotype itself: This beta chain appears as a stray read in a library generated for alpha chains; its size is not informative. The rearrangement uses TRBV20-1 and TRBJ1-1; TRBD1 aligns across 7 bases. Unmatched junction bases numbered 3, after V lost 5 bases and J lost 0 bases. Germline V gene data show CDR1 as DFQATT and CDR2 as SNEGSKA (reference sequence). The CDR3 has 13 amino acids. The CDR3 loop is CSAGGQLNTEAFF. CDR3 nucleotides: TGCAGTGCTGGGGGACAGTTGAACACTGAAGCTTTCTTT.

Details on this clonotype: This beta chain slipped into a library made for alpha chains as a stray read, so its size is not meaningful. This rearrangement joins TRBV20-1 to TRBJ1-2; perhaps TRBD1 as D (6 bases). V was shortened by 6 bases and J by 2 bases, with 19 bases between the two germline ends. This CDR3 is 15 amino acids long. In germline, CDR1 is DFQATT, CDR2 SNEGSKA (reference sequence). The chain's CDR3 is CSATPDRSLNYGYTF. The CDR3 region has the DNA TGCAGTGCAACCCCAGACAGGAGTTTGAACTATGGCTACACCTTC.

Concerning this clonotype itself: For a library built for alpha chains, this beta chain is a stray read; little rests on its size. The chain joins TRBV28 to TRBJ2-7, with TRBD1 identical over 9 bases. This CDR3 has 14 residues. Looked up from germline, CDR1 is MDHEN and CDR2 is SYDVKM. Trimming took 6 bases from V and 5 from J; bases not matched to a gene: 8. The chain's CDR3 is CASSAGTGLHEQYF. The CDR3 coding sequence is TGTGCCAGCAGCGCCGGGACAGGGTTACACGAGCAGTACTTC.